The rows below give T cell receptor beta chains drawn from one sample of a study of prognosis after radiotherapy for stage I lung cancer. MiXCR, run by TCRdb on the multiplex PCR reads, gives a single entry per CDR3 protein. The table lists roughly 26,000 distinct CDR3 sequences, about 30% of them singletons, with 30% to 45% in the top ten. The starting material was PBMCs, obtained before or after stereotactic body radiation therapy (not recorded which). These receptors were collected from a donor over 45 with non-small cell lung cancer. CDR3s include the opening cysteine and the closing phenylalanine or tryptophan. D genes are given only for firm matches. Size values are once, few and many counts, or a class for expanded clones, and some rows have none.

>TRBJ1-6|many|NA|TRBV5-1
CASSQAGADYNSPLHF
TGCGCCAGCAGCCAAGCAGGGGCAGACTATAATTCACCCCTCCACTTT
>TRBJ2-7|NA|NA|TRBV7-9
CASSLRGGAMWPYEQYF
TGTGCCAGCAGCTTAAGGGGGGGGGCGATGTGGCCCTACGAGCAGTACTTC
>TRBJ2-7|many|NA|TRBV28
CASSLFRTGLFVQYF
TGTGCCAGCAGTTTATTTCGGACGGGTCTTTTCGTGCAGTACTTC
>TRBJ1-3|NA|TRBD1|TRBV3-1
CASNDRVSGNTIYF
TGTGCCAGCAACGACAGGGTCTCTGGAAACACCATATATTTT
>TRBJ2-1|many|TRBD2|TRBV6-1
CASSNGLAGGKEQFF
TGTGCCAGCAGTAACGGACTAGCGGGGGGAAAAGAGCAGTTCTTC
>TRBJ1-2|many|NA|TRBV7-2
CASSVGSSYGYTF
TGTGCCAGCAGTGTCGGTTCTTCCTATGGCTACACCTTC
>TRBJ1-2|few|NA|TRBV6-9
CASSYGDIRANYGYTF
TGTGCCAGCAGTTACGGAGACATTAGGGCTAACTATGGCTACACCTTC
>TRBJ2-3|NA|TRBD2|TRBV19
CAGSTPGLAANTDTQYF
TGTGCCGGTAGTACTCCCGGACTAGCGGCTAACACAGATACGCAGTATTTT
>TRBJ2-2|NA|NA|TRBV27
CASTHTGELFF
TGTGCCAGCACCCACACCGGGGAGCTGTTTTTT
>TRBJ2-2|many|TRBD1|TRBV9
CASSEHSTGAGELFF
TGTGCCAGCAGCGAACATAGCACAGGGGCCGGGGAGCTGTTTTTT
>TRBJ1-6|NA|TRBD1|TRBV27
CASIYRTGFSPLHF
TGCGCCAGCATTTACCGGACAGGGTTTTCACCCCTCCACTTT
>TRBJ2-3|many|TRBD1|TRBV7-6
CASSQPGQGSQYF
TGTGCCAGCAGCCAACCGGGACAGGGTTCGCAGTATTTT
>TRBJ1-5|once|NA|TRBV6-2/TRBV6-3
CASSSGAGGYSNQPQHF
TGTGCCAGCAGTTCGGGGGCAGGCGGCTATAGCAATCAGCCCCAGCATTTT
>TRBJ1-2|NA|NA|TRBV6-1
CASSKITQGSYGYTF
TGTGCCAGTTCTAAGATAACACAGGGATCGTATGGCTACACCTTC
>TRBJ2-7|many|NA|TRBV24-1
CATSGGSSGAYEQYF
TGTGCCACCAGTGGCGGGTCTTCTGGGGCCTACGAGCAGTACTTC
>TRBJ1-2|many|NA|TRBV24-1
CATSAIAWGGYTF
TGTGCCACCAGTGCAATAGCTTGGGGTGGCTACACCTTC
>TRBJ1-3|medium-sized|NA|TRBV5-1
CASSPGGGQPVYF
TGCGCCAGCAGCCCCGGTGGAGGACAACCGGTATATTTT
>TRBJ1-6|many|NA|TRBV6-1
CASRKTGRNSPLHF
TGTGCCAGCAGAAAGACAGGTCGCAATTCACCCCTCCACTTT
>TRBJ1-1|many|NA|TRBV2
CASRDTGNTEAFF
TGTGCCAGCCGAGATACAGGGAACACTGAAGCTTTCTTT
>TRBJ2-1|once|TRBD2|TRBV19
CASSGGTSGRFF
TGTGCCAGTAGTGGGGGGACTAGCGGGAGGTTCTTC
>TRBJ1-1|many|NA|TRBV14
CASSPQAFSIEAFF
TGTGCCAGCAGCCCACAGGCCTTCTCAATTGAAGCTTTCTTT
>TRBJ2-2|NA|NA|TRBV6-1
CASMGVSGYTGELFF
TGTGCCAGCATGGGGGTTAGCGGTTACACCGGGGAGCTGTTTTTT
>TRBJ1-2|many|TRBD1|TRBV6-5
CASSYGGQGHYTF
TGTGCCAGCAGTTACGGCGGACAGGGGCACTACACCTTC
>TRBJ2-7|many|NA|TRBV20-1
CSATLRLGGNREQYF
TGCAGTGCTACCCTACGATTAGGGGGAAATCGGGAGCAGTACTTC
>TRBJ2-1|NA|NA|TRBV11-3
CASSPGVNEQFF
TGTGCCAGCAGCCCCGGAGTCAATGAGCAGTTCTTC
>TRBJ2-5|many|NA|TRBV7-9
CASSLYDLETQYF
TGTGCCAGCAGCTTATACGATCTGGAGACCCAGTACTTC
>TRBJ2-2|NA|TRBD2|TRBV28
CASSTEKRLAVHTVELFF
TGTGCCAGCAGTACGGAAAAACGACTAGCGGTACACACCGTGGAGCTGTTTTTT
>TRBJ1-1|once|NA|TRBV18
CASSPQNKGSNTEAFF
TGTGCCAGCTCACCACAGAATAAAGGATCGAACACTGAAGCTTTCTTT
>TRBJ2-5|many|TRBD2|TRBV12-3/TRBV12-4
CASSRGGRETQYF
TGTGCCAGCAGCCGGGGGGGCCGGGAGACCCAGTACTTC
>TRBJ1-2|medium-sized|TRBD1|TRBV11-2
CASSLGTGDGYTF
TGTGCCAGCAGCTTGGGGACAGGGGATGGCTACACCTTC
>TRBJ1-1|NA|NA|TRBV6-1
CASSEMSGTLNTEAFF
TGTGCCAGCAGTGAAATGTCAGGGACCCTGAACACTGAAGCTTTCTTT
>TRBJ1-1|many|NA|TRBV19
CASSGSTENTEAFF
TGTGCCAGTAGTGGGTCGACGGAGAACACTGAAGCTTTCTTT
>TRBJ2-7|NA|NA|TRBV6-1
CASSEPDRSYEQYF
TGTGCCAGCAGTGAACCTGACAGGAGCTACGAGCAGTACTTC
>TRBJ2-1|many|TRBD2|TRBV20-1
CSAVSGGFYNEQFF
TGCAGTGCTGTAAGCGGGGGTTTCTACAATGAGCAGTTCTTC
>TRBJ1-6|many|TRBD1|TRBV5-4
CASSLGGQGYNSPLHF
TGTGCCAGCAGCTTGGGTGGACAGGGTTATAATTCACCCCTCCACTTT
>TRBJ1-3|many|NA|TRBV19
CASSPNSGNTIYF
TGTGCCAGTTCGCCCAACTCTGGAAACACCATATATTTT
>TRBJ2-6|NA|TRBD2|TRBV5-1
CASSLDSGGSSGASVPTF
TGCGCCAGCAGCTTGGACTCGGGAGGGTCCTCTGGGGCCAGCGTCCCGACTTTC
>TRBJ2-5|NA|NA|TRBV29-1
CSVAWTYQETQYF
TGCAGCGTTGCATGGACCTACCAAGAGACCCAGTACTTC
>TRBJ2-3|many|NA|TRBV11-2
CASNPSGSSTDTQYF
TGTGCCAGCAACCCCAGCGGGTCTAGCACAGATACGCAGTATTTT
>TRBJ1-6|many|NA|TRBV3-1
CASSLSGSSPLHF
TGTGCCAGCAGCCTCTCCGGGAGCTCACCCCTCCACTTT
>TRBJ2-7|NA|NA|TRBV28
CASSRRGGGEYF
TGTGCCAGCAGTCGAAGGGGTGGCGGGGAGTACTTC
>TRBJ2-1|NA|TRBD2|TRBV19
CASSGSGTSGAYNEQFF
TGTGCCAGTAGTGGGTCCGGGACTAGCGGGGCCTACAATGAGCAGTTCTTC
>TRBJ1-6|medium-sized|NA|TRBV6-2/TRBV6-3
CASSWRHLYNSPLHF
TGTGCCAGCAGTTGGCGACATCTCTATAATTCACCCCTCCACTTT
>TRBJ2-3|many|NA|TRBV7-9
CASSLGDVRDTQYF
TGTGCCAGCAGCTTAGGGGACGTGCGGGATACGCAGTATTTT
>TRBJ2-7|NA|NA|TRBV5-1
CASSPGQRAYGQYF
TGCGCCAGCAGTCCAGGACAGCGGGCTTACGGGCAGTACTTC
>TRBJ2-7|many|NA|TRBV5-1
CASSPPSYEQYF
TGCGCCAGCAGCCCTCCTTCCTACGAGCAGTACTTC
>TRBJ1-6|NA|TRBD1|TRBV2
CASSSQGQGVSTLHF
TGTGCCAGCAGTTCTCAGGGACAGGGGGTTTCAACCCTCCACTTT